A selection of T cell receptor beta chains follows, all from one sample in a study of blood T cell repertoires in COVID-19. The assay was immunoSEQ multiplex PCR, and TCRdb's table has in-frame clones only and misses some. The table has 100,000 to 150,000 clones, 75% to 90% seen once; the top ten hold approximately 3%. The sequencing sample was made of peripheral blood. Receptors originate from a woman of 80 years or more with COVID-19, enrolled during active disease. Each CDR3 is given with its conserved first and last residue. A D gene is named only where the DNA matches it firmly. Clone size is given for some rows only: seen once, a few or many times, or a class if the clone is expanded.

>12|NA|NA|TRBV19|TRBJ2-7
CASSHTGIEQYF
TGTGCCAGTAGTCACACGGGGATAGAGCAGTACTTC
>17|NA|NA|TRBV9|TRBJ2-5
CASSAPLGQGPQETQYF
TGTGCCAGCAGCGCACCCCTCGGGCAGGGGCCCCAAGAGACCCAGTACTTC
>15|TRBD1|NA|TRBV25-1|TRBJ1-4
CASSEFRAGGEKLFF
TGTGCCAGCAGTGAATTCAGGGCAGGGGGGGAAAAACTGTTTTTT
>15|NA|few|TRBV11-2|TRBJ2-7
CASSSLIQSPYEQYF
TGTGCCAGCAGCTCCTTAATACAGAGCCCCTACGAGCAGTACTTC
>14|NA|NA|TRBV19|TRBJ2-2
CASRAGWNTGELFF
TGTGCCAGTAGAGCAGGGTGGAACACCGGGGAGCTGTTTTTT
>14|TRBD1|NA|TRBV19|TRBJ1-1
CASSGQGDTTEAFF
TGTGCCAGTAGTGGTCAGGGGGACACCACTGAAGCTTTCTTT
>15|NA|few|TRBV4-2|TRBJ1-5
CASSQSDSTNQPQHF
TGTGCCAGCAGCCAATCCGACAGTACCAATCAGCCCCAGCATTTT
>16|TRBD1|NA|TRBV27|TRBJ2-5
CASSLRPDRDKETQYF
TGTGCCAGCAGTCTTCGACCGGACAGGGACAAGGAGACCCAGTACTTC
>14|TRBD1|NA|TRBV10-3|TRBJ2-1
CAISEQTGYNEQFF
TGTGCCATCAGTGAGCAGACAGGGTACAATGAGCAGTTCTTC
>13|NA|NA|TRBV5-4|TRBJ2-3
CASSPTSTDTQYF
TGTGCCAGCAGCCCTACTAGCACAGATACGCAGTATTTT
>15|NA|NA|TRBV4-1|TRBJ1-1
CASSQETGLGTEAFF
TGCGCCAGCAGCCAAGAGACAGGTCTGGGAACTGAAGCTTTCTTT
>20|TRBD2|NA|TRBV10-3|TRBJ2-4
CAISENRLAGVPLAKNIQYF
TGTGCCATCAGTGAGAACAGGCTAGCGGGAGTGCCCCTAGCCAAAAACATTCAGTACTTC